These 31 T cell receptor beta chains came from one sample sequenced in a study of identifying expanded T cells in peripheral blood. TCRdb's table, derived via immunoSEQ multiplex PCR, lists solely in-frame clones and lacks some. The sample consists of about 100,000 clones, over 75% of them appearing once. The specimen sequenced was blood. The receptor source for this set is a person between 18 and 75 years old in good health.

The chain carries TRBV7-2 and TRBJ2-7; D is unclear. V lost 2 bases to trimming and J lost 7 bases, with 12 bases between them. Per the germline V gene, CDR1 is SGHTA and CDR2 is FQGNSA. The CDR3 consists of 13 residues. Here the CDR3 reads CASSLFLYNEQYF. CDR3 DNA sequence: TGTGCCAGCAGCTTATTCCTCTATAATGAGCAGTACTTC.

The chain is built from TRBV5-1 and TRBJ2-7; 11 bases are shared with TRBD1. Unmatched junction bases numbered 4, after V lost 3 bases and J lost 2 bases. CDR3 length: 15 amino acids. Germline CDR1 and CDR2: SGHRS and YFSETQ. The DNA for the CDR3 is TGCGCCAGCAGCTCCCCGGGACAGGGGGCCTACGAGCAGTACTTC. Translating it yields CASSSPGQGAYEQYF.

CDR3 coding DNA: TGTGCCAGCAGCTTAGGCTCAGGGAGGCACACTGAAGCTTTCTTT. Amino acids: CASSLGSGRHTEAFF. The chain uses TRBV7-9 and TRBJ1-1, with a possible D match to TRBD1 (5 bases). Trimming took off 1 base at V and 3 bases at J, with 12 bases between the two ends. CDR1 is SEHNR, CDR2 FQNEAQ, per germline (reference sequence). The CDR3 is 15 residues long. Full variable domain (outside the CDR3, taken from reference TRBV7-9 and TRBJ1-1): DTGVSQNPRHKITKRGQNVTFRCDPISEHNRLYWYRQTLGQGPEFLTYFQNEAQLEKSRLLSDRFSAERPKGSFSTLEIQRTEQGDSAMYLCASSLGSGRHTEAFFGQGTRLTVV.

The DNA of the CDR3 is TGTGCCAGCTCACCATCGCCCGGGACGATGATAGATACGCAGTATTTT. As protein: CASSPSPGTMIDTQYF. The chain combines TRBV18 with TRBJ2-3, with D possibly being TRBD1 or TRBD2 (5 bases each). CDR3 size: 16 residues. CDR1 and CDR2 (germline): KGHSH, LQKENI. V was pared by 2 bases and J by 5 bases, with 17 bases between.

This chain joins TRBV29-1 and TRBJ1-1; the match to TRBD1 covers 7 bases. V was clipped by 4 bases and J by 0 bases; unmatched bases: 8. CDR3 length equals 15 residues. Germline loops: CDR1 SQVTM, CDR2 ANQGSEA. The DNA of the CDR3 is TGCAGCGTTGGTCGACTAGGGACAGTGAACACTGAAGCTTTCTTT. Residues: CSVGRLGTVNTEAFF.

This chain joins TRBV5-1 and TRBJ2-6; D possibly matches TRBD1 or TRBD2 (5 bases each). The CDR3 runs to 16 residues. From germline, CDR1 is SGHRS and CDR2 YFSETQ. V lost 4 bases and J 0 bases, leaving 11 bases between the germline ends. The CDR3 bases are TGCGCCAGCAGCCGGGACGCCAGCTCTGGGGCCAACGTCCTGACTTTC. Translating it yields CASSRDASSGANVLTF. The full variable domain, rest sourced from reference TRBV5-1 and TRBJ2-6, is KAGVTQTPRYLIKTRGQQVTLSCSPISGHRSVSWYQQTPGQGLQFLFEYFSETQRNKGNFPGRFSGRQFSNSRSEMNVSTLELGDSALYLCASSRDASSGANVLTFGAGSRLTVL.

The gene calls are TRBV6-1 and TRBJ2-7; 7 bases line up with TRBD2. This CDR3 contains 13 residues. CDR1 and CDR2 from the germline V gene are MNHNS and SASEGT. Losses at the gene ends were 4 bases for V and 6 bases for J; bases not matched to a gene: 6. CDR3 DNA: TGTGCCAGCAGTGTGACTTGGGGGGGCGAGCAGTACTTC. It encodes CASSVTWGGEQYF.

The gene calls are TRBV2 and TRBJ1-1, with 10 positions matching TRBD1. Germline trimming cut 6 bases from V and 1 base from J; bases unmatched to any gene: 8. The CDR3 length is 16 residues. Germline V gene data show CDR1 as SNHLY and CDR2 as FYNNEI. Here the CDR3 reads CASSRDRGWKNTEAFF. In DNA form, the CDR3 reads TGTGCCAGCAGCAGGGACAGGGGATGGAAGAACACTGAAGCTTTCTTT.

V and J are TRBV27 and TRBJ2-5; the match to TRBD2 covers 9 bases. V lost 3 bases to trimming and J lost 4 bases; unmatched junction nucleotides: 6. The CDR3 length is 15 residues. Germline loops: CDR1 MNHEY, CDR2 SMNVEV (reference sequence). CDR3 amino acids: CASSLRRGGGETQYF. The CDR3 DNA reads as TGTGCCAGCAGTTTGAGGCGGGGGGGCGGAGAGACCCAGTACTTC.

The J gene is TRBJ1-3, the V gene TRBV6-1, with D perhaps TRBD1 (5 bases). The V gene lost 2 bases and the J gene lost 2 bases, with 10 bases spanning the gap. Germline V gene sequence: CDR1 MNHNS, CDR2 SASEGT. CDR3 length: 15 residues. CDR3 DNA: TGTGCCAGCAGTGAATCGGGGACTCCTGGAAACACCATATATTTT. Amino acid sequence: CASSESGTPGNTIYF.

This chain connects TRBV5-1 to TRBJ2-3, with 7 nucleotides matching TRBD1. This CDR3 has 15 amino acids. The germline gives CDR1 SGHRS, CDR2 YFSETQ. The trim removed 10 bases at V and 2 bases at J, leaving 13 bases unmatched. The CDR3 DNA sequence: TGCGCCGAGGGGACAGCCCCTTTTTTCACAGATACGCAGTATTTT. Translation gives CAEGTAPFFTDTQYF.

The chain recombines TRBV4-1 with TRBJ1-2; TRBD1 is a possible D gene (6 bases). The CDR3 is made up of 17 amino acids. The germline gives CDR1 MGHRA, CDR2 YSYEKL. Trimming stripped 1 base from V and 4 bases from J, with 19 bases between. In nucleotides, the CDR3 is TGCGCCAGCAGCCAAGTAGATTATCCGGGGGGCGGCTATGGCTACACCTTC. This encodes CASSQVDYPGGGYGYTF.

The chain combines TRBV5-6 with TRBJ1-3; D remains ambiguous. Trimming took off 0 bases at V and 4 bases at J, with 14 bases between the two ends. CDR1 is SGHDT, CDR2 YYEEEE, per germline. CDR3 length equals 16 residues. The CDR3 spells CASSLGTPRAGNTIYF. CDR3 in DNA: TGTGCCAGCAGCTTGGGGACCCCGAGGGCAGGAAACACCATATATTTT.

The rearrangement links TRBV7-2 to TRBJ1-5; weak D call: TRBD1 (5 bases). Trimming removed 1 base from V and 5 bases from J, with 15 bases in between. CDR3 size: 16 residues. Germline V CDR1 and CDR2: SGHTA, FQGNSA. The chain's CDR3 is CASSLGGGVIYQPQHF. CDR3 nucleotides: TGTGCCAGCAGCTTAGGAGGAGGGGTCATTTATCAGCCCCAGCATTTT. The full variable domain, in which reference TRBV7-2 and TRBJ1-5 provide the parts outside the CDR3, is GAGVSQSPSNKVTEKGKDVELRCDPISGHTALYWYRQSLGQGLEFLIYFQGNSAPDKSGLPSDRFSAERTGGSVSTLTIQRTQQEDSAVYLCASSLGGGVIYQPQHFGDGTRLSIL.

The chain carries TRBV7-8 and TRBJ1-4; the D is unclear. Germline CDR1 is SGHVS and CDR2 is FQNEAQ. V gave up 5 bases and J gave up 4 bases, with 17 bases separating them. CDR3 length equals 16 residues. CDR3 nucleotide sequence: TGTGCCAGCAGCCAAACAGAGAACTTGGGTAATGAAAAACTGTTTTTT. Protein product: CASSQTENLGNEKLFF.

This chain joins TRBV6-6 and TRBJ2-2; perhaps TRBD2 as D (6 bases). This CDR3 is 13 amino acids long. V shed 5 bases and J shed 2 bases, with 6 bases lying between them. CDR1 and CDR2 (germline): MNHNY, SVGAGI (reference sequence). The CDR3: CASSGTNTGELFF. CDR3 coding DNA: TGTGCCAGCAGTGGGACTAACACCGGGGAGCTGTTTTTT.

The chain couples TRBV30 to TRBJ2-1; TRBD2 matches at 11 bases. V dropped 2 bases and J dropped 4; count of bases not matched to a gene: 4. Germline V gene lookup returns CDR1 GTSNPN and CDR2 SVGIG (reference sequence). The length of the CDR3 is 15 residues. CDR3 bases: TGTGCCTGGAGTCTGGGACTAGCGGCGTACAATGAGCAGTTCTTC. Translating it yields CAWSLGLAAYNEQFF.

The V call is TRBV7-9, the J call TRBJ2-7; the D gene is possibly TRBD2 (5 bases). Germline-derived CDR1 and CDR2 are SEHNR and FQNEAQ (reference sequence). The CDR3 loop spans 12 amino acids. V lost 5 bases and J lost 1, with 6 bases in between. The CDR3 sequence: CASSRESYEQYF. Here the CDR3 DNA reads TGTGCCAGCAGCCGGGAATCCTACGAGCAGTACTTC.

This clone was picked up one time. The chain is built from TRBV27 and TRBJ2-7; D is ambiguous. Per germline, CDR1 MNHEY and CDR2 SMNVEV (reference sequence). The V end was cut by 0 bases, the J end by 1 base, with 7 bases between. The CDR3 totals 14 residues. CDR3 in amino acids: CASSLSLGSYEQYF. CDR3 in DNA: TGTGCCAGCAGTTTATCGTTGGGATCCTACGAGCAGTACTTC.

This chain connects TRBV7-9 to TRBJ1-1; TRBD1 matches at 7 bases. Per the germline V gene, CDR1 is SEHNR and CDR2 is FQNEAQ (reference sequence). J was trimmed by 7 bases and V by 3 bases; bases with no gene match: 8. There are 14 residues in the CDR3. The CDR3 nucleotides are TGTGCCAGCAGCTTGGGGGGACAGCTCCGTGAAGCTTTCTTT. This gives the protein CASSLGGQLREAFF. The full variable domain, with the rest looked up from reference TRBV7-9 and TRBJ1-1, is DTGVSQNPRHKITKRGQNVTFRCDPISEHNRLYWYRQTLGQGPEFLTYFQNEAQLEKSRLLSDRFSAERPKGSFSTLEIQRTEQGDSAMYLCASSLGGQLREAFFGQGTRLTVV.

A single count supports this clone. The chain uses TRBV11-1 and TRBJ2-1; 9 positions match TRBD2. The CDR3 covers 17 residues. V dropped 1 base and J dropped 4; count of bases not matched to a gene: 8. Germline-derived CDR1 and CDR2 are SGHAT and FQDESV (reference sequence). The CDR3: CASSLGGASGKYNEQFF. CDR3 DNA: TGTGCCAGCAGCTTAGGAGGTGCTAGCGGGAAGTACAATGAGCAGTTCTTC.

The chain links TRBV10-3 to TRBJ1-1; weak D call: TRBD1 (6 bases). Trimming left V 3 bases short and J 7 bases short, with 15 bases between. The germline CDR1 and CDR2 sequences are ENHRY and SYGVKD. This CDR3 is 14 amino acids long. This CDR3 is CAISESPGQGEAFF. The CDR3 DNA is TGTGCCATCAGTGAATCACCGGGACAAGGTGAAGCTTTCTTT.

This chain connects TRBV5-4 to TRBJ2-1; TRBD2 matches 12 bases. CDR1 and CDR2 (germline): SGHNT, YYREEE (reference sequence). This CDR3 has 17 residues. With V trimmed by 3 bases and J by 8 bases, 12 bases remained unmatched. CDR3 residues: CASSSLLLAGGSHEQFF. The CDR3, as DNA: TGTGCCAGCAGCTCACTTCTGCTAGCGGGGGGGTCCCATGAGCAGTTCTTC.

The chain links TRBV5-6 to TRBJ1-2, with TRBD1 identical over 7 bases. This CDR3 region has 13 residues. Trimming cost V 2 bases and J 6 bases; bases outside gene matches: 4. The germline gives CDR1 SGHDT, CDR2 YYEEEE. CDR3 DNA: TGTGCCAGCAGCTTAAGACAGGGAGATGGCTACACCTTC. Its translation: CASSLRQGDGYTF. Together with reference TRBV5-6 and TRBJ1-2, the CDR3 gives the full variable domain: DAGVTQSPTHLIKTRGQQVTLRCSPKSGHDTVSWYQQALGQGPQFIFQYYEEEERQRGNFPDRFSGHQFPNYSSELNVNALLLGDSALYLCASSLRQGDGYTFGSGTRLTVV.

This chain links TRBV9 with TRBJ1-3; D possibly corresponds to TRBD1 (6 bases). V lost 2 bases and J 2 bases, leaving 14 bases between the germline ends. The V gene's germline CDR1 is SGDLS and CDR2 YYNGEE. CDR3 length equals 16 residues. CDR3: CASSVTGHGTGNTIYF. DNA of the CDR3: TGTGCCAGCAGCGTCACGGGACACGGAACTGGAAACACCATATATTTT.

In nucleotides, the CDR3 is TGCGCCAGCAGCCCGGGAGGGGAACCAAACACTGAAGCTTTCTTT. Encoded protein: CASSPGGEPNTEAFF. This chain uses TRBV5-1 with TRBJ1-1; possible D gene TRBD1, 5 bases. V was trimmed by 4 bases and J by 2 bases, leaving 15 bases between them. The CDR3 totals 15 residues. The germline CDR1 and CDR2 sequences are SGHRS and YFSETQ.

Turning to this clone: At one boundary the junction diverges from the germline segment, which might be a read error. V and J are TRBV5-1 and TRBJ2-5; either TRBD1 or TRBD2 may supply D (5 bases each). Germline assignment: CDR1 SGHRS and CDR2 YFSETQ. The CDR3 loop spans 13 amino acids. CDR3 nucleotide sequence: TGCGCCAGCAGATTGGTTGGGGGAGAGACCCAGTACTTC. Its protein is CASRLVGGETQYF.

This chain uses TRBV25-1 with TRBJ2-2; TRBD1 matches 8 bases. V was clipped by 4 bases and J by 1 base; unmatched bases: 8. The CDR3 totals 17 residues. CDR1 MGHDK and CDR2 SYGVNS come from the germline V gene. For the CDR3, the DNA is TGTGCCAGCAGTGCGCGTCGGGACAGGTGGAACACCGGGGAGCTGTTTTTT. Protein product: CASSARRDRWNTGELFF.

The chain carries TRBV7-2 and TRBJ1-5; a possible D gene is TRBD1 (5 bases). The CDR3 is 15 residues long. V shed 6 bases and J shed 3 bases, with 15 bases lying between them. Germline V gene data show CDR1 as SGHTA and CDR2 as FQGNSA. CDR3 residues: CASSLTSGSNQPQHF. The CDR3 coding sequence is TGTGCCAGCAGTCTTACCTCAGGGTCCAATCAGCCCCAGCATTTT.

The rearrangement links TRBV7-2 to TRBJ1-1; the match to TRBD1 covers 11 bases. Germline-derived CDR1 and CDR2 are SGHTA and FQGNSA. V was clipped by 4 bases and J by 8 bases; unmatched bases: 6. The CDR3 loop spans 14 amino acids. The CDR3 DNA follows: TGTGCCAGCAGCTCGGGACAGGGGGTGAGCGAAGCTTTCTTT. Protein: CASSSGQGVSEAFF.

This chain joins TRBV19 and TRBJ1-1; 8 bases are a match to TRBD1. The J segment lost 0 bases and the V segment lost 11 bases, leaving 5 bases of the junction unmatched. CDR1 and CDR2 from the germline V gene are LNHDA and SQIVND (reference sequence). The CDR3 extends over 13 amino acids. CDR3 amino acids: CAVDRGVNTEAFF. Here the CDR3 DNA reads TGTGCCGTTGACAGGGGAGTGAACACTGAAGCTTTCTTT.